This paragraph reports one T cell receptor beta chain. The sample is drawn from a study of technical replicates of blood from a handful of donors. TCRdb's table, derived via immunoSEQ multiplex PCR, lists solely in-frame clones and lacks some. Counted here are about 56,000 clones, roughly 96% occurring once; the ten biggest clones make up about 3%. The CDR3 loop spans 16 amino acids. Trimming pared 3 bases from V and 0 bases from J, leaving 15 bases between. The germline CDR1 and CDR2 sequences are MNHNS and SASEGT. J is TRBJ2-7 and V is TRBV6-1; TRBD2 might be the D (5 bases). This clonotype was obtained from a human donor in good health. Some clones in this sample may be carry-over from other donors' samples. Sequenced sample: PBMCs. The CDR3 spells CASSDDRRTFSYEQYF. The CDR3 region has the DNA TGTGCCAGCAGTGACGATCGGAGGACCTTCTCCTACGAGCAGTACTTC.